The clone carrying this T cell receptor beta chain was recorded many times. The antigen is unknown. The record originates from a study of spatial heterogeneity in lung cancer. On the study more broadly: Donors were around 70 untreated early-stage non-small cell lung cancer patients. When available, follow-up PBMC samples taken a median of roughly two years after resection were sequenced.

There are 17 residues in the CDR3. Germline V gene data show CDR1 as SGDLS and CDR2 as YYNGEE. V shed 0 bases, J shed 2 bases, and the junction held 7 bases outside the gene matches. Every molecule of TCR cDNA had its own unique molecular identifier. TCRdb ran MiXCR on the 5' RACE reads and lists one entry per CDR3 protein. The data hold roughly 26,000 distinct CDR3 sequences, with 6% observed a single time. The study, taken as a whole, reports: The appearance of ubiquitous expanded tumor TCRs in blood was greater at resection than follow-up.

As for time point: blood at routine non-recurrence follow-up after resection. Whole RNA obtained from tumor, nontumor lung or frozen PBMC underwent sequencing without sorting. Sequenced here: PBMCs, sampled at follow-up. The sequence was obtained from a male donor with early-stage non-small cell lung cancer. The gene calls are TRBV9 and TRBJ2-1; 8 bases line up with TRBD1. The CDR3 nucleotides read TGTGCCAGCAGCGTAGTCCCAGGGGGCGCCGCCTACAATGAGCAGTTCTTC. Translating gives CASSVVPGGAAYNEQFF.